The 8 T cell receptor beta chains presented below share a single source sample, sequenced in a study of blood T cells in healthy people across ages (dated by TCRdb to 2014 to 2015). Library construction relied on 5' RACE. Instrument on record: Illumina HiSeq 2500. A second PCR of 7 to 11 cycles was run with a J-beta primer mix and a sample-barcoded 5' primer. The public reads were run again by TCRdb, first through fastp at Q25 and then through MiXCR, and only productive beta chains were kept. Here each entry gathers all rows of one CDR3 protein and keeps the most common genes and DNA. This sample lists hundreds of thousands of distinct CDR3 sequences; roughly three fifths were detected once. Clones ranked in the top ten supply roughly 25% of the sample. The sequenced sample was blood. These receptors were collected from a middle-aged man in good health.

This sequence joins TRBV6-5 and TRBJ2-3; D might be TRBD2 (7 bases). V lost 5 bases and J lost 4, with 16 bases in between. The CDR3 is 15 residues long. The germline V gene encodes CDR1 MNHEY and CDR2 SVGAGI. CDR3 bases: TGTGCCAGCAGTAAACTGGGGGAGGGGGCAGATACGCAGTATTTT. This encodes CASSKLGEGADTQYF.

This CDR3 is CASILLGGAYGYTF. The CDR3 DNA sequence: TGTGCCAGCATCCTTCTCGGGGGAGCCTATGGCTACACCTTC. This chain joins TRBV4-2 and TRBJ1-2; D perhaps matches TRBD1 (5 bases). V lost 7 bases, J lost 4 bases, and 16 bases lay in between. The CDR3 loop spans 14 amino acids. CDR1 is LGHNA and CDR2 is YNFKEQ in the germline V gene.

V and J are TRBV28 and TRBJ2-1; D ambiguous. The V gene lost 8 bases and the J gene lost 4 bases, with 12 bases spanning the gap. The CDR3 loop spans 13 amino acids. In germline, CDR1 is MDHEN, CDR2 SYDVKM. The CDR3 loop reads CASARSSYNEQFF. The CDR3 DNA reads as TGTGCCAGCGCGAGGAGTAGTTACAATGAGCAGTTCTTC. Variable domain in full (rest from reference TRBV28 and TRBJ2-1): DVKVTQSSRYLVKRTGEKVFLECVQDMDHENMFWYRQDPGLGLRLIYFSYDVKMKEKGDIPEGYSVSREKKERFSLILESASTNQTSMYLCASARSSYNEQFFGPGTRLTVL.

Only a few counts were recorded for this clonotype. The gene calls are TRBV7-2 and TRBJ1-4; a weak D match, TRBD1 (5 bases). CDR3 size: 15 residues. The ends were cut back, 1 base at V and 8 bases at J, with 14 bases in the middle. Looked up from germline, CDR1 is SGHTA and CDR2 is FQGNSA. Written as DNA, the CDR3 is TGTGCCAGCAGCTTAGGGATGGGACTTGAGGAAAAACTGTTTTTT. Translation: CASSLGMGLEEKLFF.

V usage is TRBV3-1 and J usage is TRBJ2-7; 9 bases are shared with TRBD2. The J call is in doubt because the DNA end fits TRBJ2-5 better. Per germline, CDR1 LGHDT and CDR2 YNNKEL (reference sequence). This CDR3 region has 15 residues. DNA for the CDR3: TGTGCCAGCAGGCGGACTAGCGTTAGGTCGGAGACCCAGTACTTC. Its protein product is CASRRTSVRSETQYF.

V gene TRBV6-2 or TRBV6-3 combines with J gene TRBJ2-7, with 9 bases identical to TRBD2. Germline values: CDR1 MNHEY, CDR2 SVGEGT. The V and J ends lost 6 bases and 2 bases, in that order; junction bases with no gene match: 2. The CDR3 has 13 amino acids. In DNA form, the CDR3 reads TGTGCCAGCAGGGCTAGCGGGGCCTACGAGCAGTACTTC. It is translated as CASRASGAYEQYF.

The chain combines TRBV20-1 with TRBJ2-4, with TRBD2 matching 8 bases. V was clipped by 3 bases and J by 1 base; unmatched bases: 5. CDR3 size: 15 residues. Germline assignment: CDR1 DFQATT and CDR2 SNEGSKA (reference sequence). DNA for the CDR3: TGCAGTGCTAGTATGGGACTAGGGGCCAAAAACATTCAGTACTTC. It encodes CSASMGLGAKNIQYF.

The V gene is TRBV12-3 or TRBV12-4, the J gene TRBJ2-3, with D possibly matching TRBD1 (5 bases). V was pared by 7 bases and J by 4 bases, with 15 bases between. The length of the CDR3 is 14 residues. The CDR3 DNA is TGTGCCAGCACTTTGACAGAGAGAGCAGATACGCAGTATTTT. Translation: CASTLTERADTQYF.